This T cell receptor beta chain came from a study of identifying expanded T cells in peripheral blood. Study-wide results and limits: Technical replicates showed roughly 1.2 changed clones; roughly two weeks about 16.4; four weeks 19. Across healthy donors, higher total template counts meant significantly greater roughly 2-week count variance.

As for this clone: Its antigen remains unknown.

From germline, CDR1 is SGHDT and CDR2 YYEEEE. V was clipped by 3 bases and J by 4 bases, with 9 bases between them. The CDR3 consists of 13 residues. During the collection period, no donor immune events like infections were recorded. Only in-frame clones appear in the TCRdb table, and some are missing; sequencing was by immunoSEQ multiplex PCR. The repertoire holds roughly 63,000 clones, with over 80% as singletons. This sequence originates from a person aged 18 to 75 in good health. What was sequenced was blood. The V and J genes are TRBV5-6 and TRBJ2-3, with unresolved D. CDR3 region: CASSSPTPDTQYF. The CDR3 nucleotides read TGTGCCAGCAGCTCGCCTACCCCAGATACGCAGTATTTT.